This note documents a single T cell receptor beta chain sequence. Its antigen remains unknown. The conserved phenylalanine or tryptophan normally closing the CDR3 is absent here, so this likely arose from a read error. This sample is drawn from a study of tumor-infiltrating lymphocytes in primary liver carcinoma. Study-level results: Tumor region pairs overlapped more than did tumor-adjacent and tumor-blood pairs. No more than about 8-24% of top clones could be seen in all five tumor regions. Tumor top-250-clone fractions significantly exceeded those of blood (p = 0.039).

Unmatched junction bases numbered 0, after V lost 3 bases and J lost 2 bases. Germline V lookup: CDR1 SNHLY, CDR2 FYNNEI. This CDR3 has 13 residues. TCR beta cDNA was prepared out of about 510 ng total RNA by means of a constant-region primer. Three nested multiplex PCR rounds, a slightly modified ARM-PCR, produced the libraries for TCR beta. The first two PCR rounds used TRBV1-TRBV30 primers with a Cbeta primer, nine to ten cycles each. TCRdb ran MiXCR on the multiplex PCR reads and lists one entry per CDR3 protein. The table records roughly 50,000 distinct CDR3 sequences, over 65% of them present only once. Unsorted bulk tissue (about 18-32 mg) underwent RNA and DNA co-extraction. Tumor samples each held over 80% viable tumor cells.

V gene TRBV2 combines with J gene TRBJ2-5, with 7 bases that match TRBD1. The sequenced sample was liver tumor tissue from sampling region 2. Noted subset: tumor region T2, inferior pole. The clonotype comes from a man aged 40-55 years with primary liver carcinoma and hepatitis B virus infection. CDR3 sequence reads: CASSEGQQETQYL. For the CDR3, the DNA is TGTGCCAGCAGTGAGGGACAGCAAGAGACCCAGTACCTC.